This paragraph reports one T cell receptor beta chain. This clonotype occurred many times. This receptor's antigen is unknown. The record has no base qualities; no much larger clone is one base away. Taken from the germline V gene, the CDR1 and CDR2 loops are MDHEN and SYDVKM. Trimming removed 6 bases from V and 0 bases from J, leaving 9 bases between the germline ends. Its CDR3 holds 13 amino acids, cysteine through phenylalanine. The CDR3 DNA has 39 bases and is translated from base 1. A patient counted as having stable Graves' hyperthyroidism if no progression to ophthalmopathy occurred over 18 months of follow-up. Hyperthyroidism patients were aged 18 to 65 years and newly diagnosed, with disease duration of less than 2 months. Patients with uncontrolled infections, other autoimmune diseases, pregnancy or lactation were excluded. Diagnoses were established on the basis of clinical symptoms, serum thyroxine and TRAb, thyroid ultrasound, and orbital computed tomography. Ficoll-Paque density gradient centrifugation was used to isolate PBMCs from approximately 10 ml of fresh peripheral blood. Total RNA was extracted using Trizol reagent, and RNA quality was assessed on an Agilent 2100 Bioanalyzer.

The TCR beta CDR3 regions were amplified from RNA transcripts. The first round of RT-PCR for the TCR CDR3 was performed with the HTBI primer set and the Qiagen OneStep RT-PCR kit. The libraries were constructed in a second round of multiplex PCR and then size-selected and purified. Paired-end sequencing of the libraries was performed with 100 bp reads on an Illumina HiSeq2000. Concerning the study's data processing: SOAPnuke was used to process the raw data, removing reads that contained adapters or uncalled bases, had a mean Phred below 15, or lacked an exact match to the constant primer or identifier. High-quality paired reads were merged with COPE v1.2.5, and unique nucleotide sequences were defined as clonotypes. Clonotypes were aligned to IMGT TRBV, TRBD and TRBJ reference segments using MiTCR v1.1. Only V-J combinations with frequency above 0.0001, covering roughly 99% of repertoires, were analysed. The TCS score was defined as the ratio of F50 (clonal expansion) to E x V (chaos), calculated using BLOSUM62-based TCRdist between CDR3 peptides within each V-J. Welch's t-statistics and random forest reduced just over 500 V-J features to roughly 13, which were used in a naive Bayes classifier (R e1071). TCRdb reprocessed the public reads (quality trimming at Q25 with fastp, clone calling with MiXCR) and kept in-frame beta chains. Each entry is one CDR3 protein sequence, shown with its most common DNA and genes. In this record, the V and J calls reflect TCRdb's handling and not the investigators' own analysis. The sample table shows 550,000 to 800,000 distinct CDR3 sequences, and roughly 15% are seen once. The top ten hold under 9.5% of the sample.

This sample was taken from a study of T cells in Graves' hyperthyroidism and ophthalmopathy (dated by TCRdb to the late 2010s). Regarding the study in general: Peripheral blood was sampled at the time of initial diagnosis, prior to any treatment. To identify distinguishing TCR V-J signatures, a discovery cohort of roughly 100 patients was used, comprising 40 to 45 with Graves' ophthalmopathy and under 60 with stable Graves' hyperthyroidism. An independent validation cohort of around 20 hyperthyroidism patients and 17 patients who later progressed to ophthalmopathy tested prospective prediction of ophthalmopathy. For training and testing, the roughly 100 patients in the discovery cohort were randomly divided in a 7:3 ratio. In addition, the study compared T-cell repertoires in thyroid tissue and in blood from about 6 Graves' hyperthyroidism patients. After blood sampling, hyperthyroidism patients were treated with methimazole at a starting dose of 30 mg daily, and ophthalmopathy patients were treated with high-dose intravenous methylprednisolone. According to the paper, TCR Vbeta CDR3 sequencing was carried out on over 130 peripheral blood samples, which came from some 41 ophthalmopathy, fewer than 80 hyperthyroidism and about 17 progressor patients.

The research as a whole found: Sample size was not statistically predetermined, and blinding of investigators to group allocation was not performed. Blood samples also contained most of the expanded thyroid clonotypes (frequency above 0.001), which suggests that blood repertoires may reflect thyroid immune responses. A model built on a 13 V-J signature distinguished ophthalmopathy from stable hyperthyroidism, reaching about 88% sensitivity and around 81% specificity in cross-validation and 80%/75% in testing. During validation, the model predicted progression to ophthalmopathy a median of about 5.9 months ahead of onset, with almost 71% sensitivity and almost 75% specificity.

Material for sequencing was blood. The rearranged segments are TRBV28 and TRBJ2-7, with no reliable assignment of the D segment. This sequence was found in a man aged 18 to 30 with Graves' hyperthyroidism. In nucleotides, the sequence is TGTGCCAGCAGGCCGACCCGCTCCTACGAGCAGTACTTC. Translation gives CASRPTRSYEQYF.